This T cell receptor beta chain came from a study of blood T cell repertoires in COVID-19. V dropped 1 base and J dropped 9 bases, with 13 bases sitting between them. The CDR3 is 15 residues long. Germline lookup yields CDR1 SGHVS and CDR2 FNYEAQ. This clone was seen a single time. Sequenced by immunoSEQ multiplex PCR; TCRdb stores in-frame clones only, minus some. The table has approximately 270,000 clones, around nine tenths seen once; the top ten hold roughly 2.2%. The sample comprised peripheral blood. The source of this sequence is a man aged 45 to 65 with acute or convalescent COVID-19. This chain uses TRBV7-6 with TRBJ1-6; D gene unclear. The CDR3 here is CASSLDPRSGSPLHF. CDR3 bases: TGTGCCAGCAGCTTAGACCCTCGGTCGGGTTCACCCCTCCACTTT.